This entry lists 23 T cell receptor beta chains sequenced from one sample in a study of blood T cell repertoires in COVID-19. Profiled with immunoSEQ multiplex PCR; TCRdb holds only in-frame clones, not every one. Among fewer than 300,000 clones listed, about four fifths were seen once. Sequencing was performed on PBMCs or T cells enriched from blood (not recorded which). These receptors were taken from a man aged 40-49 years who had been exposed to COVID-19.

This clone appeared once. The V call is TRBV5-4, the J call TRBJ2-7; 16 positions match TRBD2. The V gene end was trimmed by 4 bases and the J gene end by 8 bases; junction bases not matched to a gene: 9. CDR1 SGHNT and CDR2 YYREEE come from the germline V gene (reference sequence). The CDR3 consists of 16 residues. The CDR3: CASSSPGTSGRAQQYF. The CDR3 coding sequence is TGTGCCAGCAGCAGCCCCGGGACTAGCGGGAGGGCCCAGCAGTACTTC.

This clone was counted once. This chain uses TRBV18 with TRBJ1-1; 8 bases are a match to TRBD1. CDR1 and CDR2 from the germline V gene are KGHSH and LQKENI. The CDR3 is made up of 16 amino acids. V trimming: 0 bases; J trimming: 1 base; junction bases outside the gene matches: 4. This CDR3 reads CASSPPPGQGNTEAFF. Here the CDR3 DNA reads TGTGCCAGCTCACCACCCCCCGGACAGGGGAACACTGAAGCTTTCTTT.

The CDR3, as DNA: TGTGCCAGCAGGTCAAGGGGCCCTCACAATGAGCAGTTCTTC. Residues: CASRSRGPHNEQFF. The J gene is TRBJ2-1, the V gene TRBV7-9; D is possibly TRBD1 (5 bases). CDR1 is SEHNR and CDR2 is FQNEAQ in the germline V gene (reference sequence). The CDR3 runs 14 residues. The germline V and J ends were trimmed by 6 bases and 5 bases, with 14 bases remaining between them.

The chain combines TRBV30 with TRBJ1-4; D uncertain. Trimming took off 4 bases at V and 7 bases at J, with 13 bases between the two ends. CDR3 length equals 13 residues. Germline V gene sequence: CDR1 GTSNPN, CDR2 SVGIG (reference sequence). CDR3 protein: CAWIGLPGEKLFF. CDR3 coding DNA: TGTGCCTGGATAGGTCTGCCGGGTGAAAAACTGTTTTTT. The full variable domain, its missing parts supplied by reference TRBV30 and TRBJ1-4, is SQTIHQWPATLVQPVGSPLSLECTVEGTSNPNLYWYRQAAGRGLQLLFYSVGIGQISSEVPQNLSASRPQDRQFILSSKKLLLSDSGFYLCAWIGLPGEKLFFGSGTQLSVL.

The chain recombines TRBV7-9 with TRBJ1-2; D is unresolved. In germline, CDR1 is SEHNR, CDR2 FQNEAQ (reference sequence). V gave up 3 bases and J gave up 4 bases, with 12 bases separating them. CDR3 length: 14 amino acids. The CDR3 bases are TGTGCCAGCAGCTTGGAGGCAGATCTCTATGGCTACACCTTC. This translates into CASSLEADLYGYTF.

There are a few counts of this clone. CDR3 coding DNA: TGTGCCTTAGATCGCTCCTACAATGAGCAGTTCTTC. Protein product: CALDRSYNEQFF. The chain employs TRBV30 and TRBJ2-1, with no clear D. The germline V and J ends were trimmed by 7 bases and 0 bases, with 7 bases remaining between them. CDR3 length: 12 amino acids. Germline V gene data show CDR1 as GTSNPN and CDR2 as SVGIG (reference sequence). Drawing the rest from reference TRBV30 and TRBJ2-1, the complete variable domain is SQTIHQWPATLVQPVGSPLSLECTVEGTSNPNLYWYRQAAGRGLQLLFYSVGIGQISSEVPQNLSASRPQDRQFILSSKKLLLSDSGFYLCALDRSYNEQFFGPGTRLTVL.

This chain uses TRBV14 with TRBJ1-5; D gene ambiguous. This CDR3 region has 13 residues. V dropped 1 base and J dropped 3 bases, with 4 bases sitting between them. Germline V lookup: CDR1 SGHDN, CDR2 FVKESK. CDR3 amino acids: CASSQGANQPQHF. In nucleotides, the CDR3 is TGTGCCAGCAGCCAAGGCGCCAATCAGCCCCAGCATTTT.

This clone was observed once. CDR3: CAIRNDRASREQYF. The CDR3 nucleotides read TGTGCCATCAGAAACGACAGGGCTAGCCGCGAGCAGTACTTC. The chain employs TRBV10-3 and TRBJ2-7; 7 nucleotides agree with TRBD1. CDR1 is ENHRY, CDR2 SYGVKD, per germline. V gave up 6 bases and J gave up 6 bases; unmatched junction bases: 11. CDR3 size: 14 residues.

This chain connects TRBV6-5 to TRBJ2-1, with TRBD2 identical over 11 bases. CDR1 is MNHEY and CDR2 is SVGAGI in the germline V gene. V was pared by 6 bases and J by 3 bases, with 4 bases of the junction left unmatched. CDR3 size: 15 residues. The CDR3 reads CASRLAGGDYNEQFF. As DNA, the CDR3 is TGTGCCAGCAGATTAGCGGGAGGGGACTACAATGAGCAGTTCTTC.

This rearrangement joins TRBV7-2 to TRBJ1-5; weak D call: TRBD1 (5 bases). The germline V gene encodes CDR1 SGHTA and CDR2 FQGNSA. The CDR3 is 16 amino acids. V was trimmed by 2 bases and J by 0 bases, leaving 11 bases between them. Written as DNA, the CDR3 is TGTGCCAGCAGCTTACTTGGGGACTATAGCAATCAGCCCCAGCATTTT. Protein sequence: CASSLLGDYSNQPQHF.

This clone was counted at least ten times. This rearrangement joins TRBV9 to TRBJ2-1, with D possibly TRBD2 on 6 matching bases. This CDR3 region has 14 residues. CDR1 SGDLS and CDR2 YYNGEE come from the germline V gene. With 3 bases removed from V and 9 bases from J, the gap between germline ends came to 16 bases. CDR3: CASSAKLATGEQFF. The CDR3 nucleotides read TGTGCCAGCAGCGCTAAACTAGCTACCGGTGAGCAGTTCTTC.

The CDR3 loop reads CASSDEGAYGYTF. The DNA of the CDR3 is TGTGCCAGCAGTGACGAGGGGGCCTATGGCTACACCTTC. The chain uses TRBV2 and TRBJ1-2; 7 bases match TRBD1. Trimming at V came to 3 bases and at J to 4 bases, leaving 2 bases not matched to a gene. Germline V gene lookup returns CDR1 SNHLY and CDR2 FYNNEI. This CDR3 spans 13 amino acids.

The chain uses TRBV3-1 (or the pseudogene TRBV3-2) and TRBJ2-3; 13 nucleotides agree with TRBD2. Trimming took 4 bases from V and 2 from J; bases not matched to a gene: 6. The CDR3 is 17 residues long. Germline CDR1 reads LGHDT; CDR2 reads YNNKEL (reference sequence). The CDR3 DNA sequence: TGTGCCAGCAGCCCCTTCGGACTAGCGGGGGACACAGATACGCAGTATTTT. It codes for CASSPFGLAGDTDTQYF.

The CDR3 DNA reads TGTGCCAGCAGTGAATTTGGGGGGGTCAGTCAGCCCCAGCATTTT. Amino acid sequence: CASSEFGGVSQPQHF. The chain has TRBV6-1 and TRBJ1-5, with D perhaps TRBD1 (5 bases). The length of the CDR3 is 15 residues. Trimming stripped 2 bases from V and 6 bases from J, with 14 bases between. The germline gives CDR1 MNHNS, CDR2 SASEGT.

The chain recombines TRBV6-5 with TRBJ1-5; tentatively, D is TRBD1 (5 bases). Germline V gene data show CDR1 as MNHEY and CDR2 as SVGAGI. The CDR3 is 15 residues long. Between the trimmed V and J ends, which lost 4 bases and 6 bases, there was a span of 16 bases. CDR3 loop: CASSFRGEQGQPQHF. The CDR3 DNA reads TGTGCCAGCAGTTTCCGGGGGGAACAAGGTCAGCCCCAGCATTTT.

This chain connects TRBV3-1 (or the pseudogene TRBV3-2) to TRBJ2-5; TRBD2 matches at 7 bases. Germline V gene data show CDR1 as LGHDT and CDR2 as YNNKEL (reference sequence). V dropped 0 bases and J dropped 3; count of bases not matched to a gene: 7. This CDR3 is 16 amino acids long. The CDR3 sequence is CASSQDLASGKETQYF. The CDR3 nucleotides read TGTGCCAGCAGCCAAGATTTGGCTAGCGGTAAAGAGACCCAGTACTTC.

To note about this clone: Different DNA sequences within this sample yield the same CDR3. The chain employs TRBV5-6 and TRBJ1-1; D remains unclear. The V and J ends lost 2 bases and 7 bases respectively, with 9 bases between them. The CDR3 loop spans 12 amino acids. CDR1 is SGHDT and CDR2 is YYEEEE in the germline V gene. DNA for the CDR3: TGTGCCAGCAGCTTAAGGCGCGGTGAAGCTTTCTTT. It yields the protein CASSLRRGEAFF.

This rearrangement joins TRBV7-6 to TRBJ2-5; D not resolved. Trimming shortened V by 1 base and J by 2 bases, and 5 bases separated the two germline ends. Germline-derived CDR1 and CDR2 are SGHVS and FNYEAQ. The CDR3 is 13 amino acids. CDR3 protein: CASSLVYQETQYF. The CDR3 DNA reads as TGTGCCAGCAGCTTAGTATATCAAGAGACCCAGTACTTC. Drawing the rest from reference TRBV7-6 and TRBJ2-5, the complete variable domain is GAGVSQSPRYKVTKRGQDVALRCDPISGHVSLYWYRQALGQGPEFLTYFNYEAQQDKSGLPNDRFSAERPEGSISTLTIQRTEQRDSAMYRCASSLVYQETQYFGPGTRLLVL.

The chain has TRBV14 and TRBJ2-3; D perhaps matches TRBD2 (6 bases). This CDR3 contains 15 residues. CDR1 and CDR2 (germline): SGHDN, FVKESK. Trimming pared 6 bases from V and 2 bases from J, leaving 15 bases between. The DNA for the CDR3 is TGTGCCAGCAGGCGGGGCCTCCGCCTCACAGATACGCAGTATTTT. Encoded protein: CASRRGLRLTDTQYF. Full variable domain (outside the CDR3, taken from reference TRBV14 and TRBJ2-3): EAGVTQFPSHSVIEKGQTVTLRCDPISGHDNLYWYRRVMGKEIKFLLHFVKESKQDESGMPNNRFLAERTGGTYSTLKVQPAELEDSGVYFCASRRGLRLTDTQYFGPGTRLTVL.

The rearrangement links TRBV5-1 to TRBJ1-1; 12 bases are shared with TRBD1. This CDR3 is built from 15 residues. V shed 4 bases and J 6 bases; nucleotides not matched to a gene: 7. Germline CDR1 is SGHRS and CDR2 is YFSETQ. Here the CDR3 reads CASSTGQGASAEAFF. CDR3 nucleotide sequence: TGCGCCAGCAGCACGGGACAGGGGGCGAGCGCTGAAGCTTTCTTT.

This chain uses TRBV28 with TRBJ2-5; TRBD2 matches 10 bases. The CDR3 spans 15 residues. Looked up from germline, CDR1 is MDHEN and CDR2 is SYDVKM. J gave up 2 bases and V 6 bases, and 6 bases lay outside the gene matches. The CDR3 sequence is CASSLAGVSQETQYF. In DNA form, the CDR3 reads TGTGCCAGCAGCCTAGCGGGAGTAAGTCAAGAGACCCAGTACTTC.

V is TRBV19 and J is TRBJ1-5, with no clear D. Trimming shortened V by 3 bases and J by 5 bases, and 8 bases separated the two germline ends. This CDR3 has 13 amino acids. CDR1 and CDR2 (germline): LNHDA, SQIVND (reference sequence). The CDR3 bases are TGTGCCAGTAGTATGGGCCCCCATCAGCCCCAGCATTTT. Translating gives CASSMGPHQPQHF. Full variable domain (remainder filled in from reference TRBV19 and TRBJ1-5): DGGITQSPKYLFRKEGQNVTLSCEQNLNHDAMYWYRQDPGQGLRLIYYSQIVNDFQKGDIAEGYSVSREKKESFPLTVTSAQKNPTAFYLCASSMGPHQPQHFGDGTRLSIL.

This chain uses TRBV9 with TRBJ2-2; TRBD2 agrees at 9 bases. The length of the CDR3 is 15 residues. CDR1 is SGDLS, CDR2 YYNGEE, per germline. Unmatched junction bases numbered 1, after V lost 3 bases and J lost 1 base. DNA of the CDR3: TGTGCCAGCAGCGAGACTAGCGGGAACACCGGGGAGCTGTTTTTT. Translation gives CASSETSGNTGELFF.